Below, 11 T cell receptor beta chains from the same sample are listed, as sequenced in a study of T cell responses to AZD1222 COVID-19 vaccine. Clones were sequenced by immunoSEQ multiplex PCR, and TCRdb holds only the in-frame ones, with some missing. Found here are 100,000 to 150,000 clones, around nine tenths of them singletons; the top ten hold 1.2%. Sample: peripheral blood, taken on day 0 of AZD1222 vaccination. Receptors were obtained from an adult in good health.

The chain joins TRBV13 to TRBJ1-1; no reliable D call. Germline CDR1 reads PRHDT; CDR2 reads FYEKMQ (reference sequence). The CDR3 runs 14 residues. Between the trimmed V and J ends, which lost 5 bases and 4 bases, there was a span of 14 bases. CDR3 sequence reads: CASSPKFHSTEAFF. The CDR3 DNA follows: TGTGCCAGCAGCCCCAAGTTTCACAGCACTGAAGCTTTCTTT.

The V gene is TRBV27, the J gene TRBJ2-7; the D call may be TRBD1 or TRBD2 (5 bases each). CDR3 length: 16 amino acids. V was shortened by 5 bases and J by 1 base, with 18 bases between the two germline ends. Germline loops: CDR1 MNHEY, CDR2 SMNVEV (reference sequence). DNA for the CDR3: TGTGCCAGCAGTAGCCCGTTCCGGGACGCATCCTACGAGCAGTACTTC. Its translation: CASSSPFRDASYEQYF.

This clone came up once. The chain recombines TRBV29-1 with TRBJ1-1, with TRBD1 as a possible D gene (6 bases). Germline V lookup: CDR1 SQVTM, CDR2 ANQGSEA. The CDR3 spans 10 residues. Between the trimmed V and J ends, which lost 6 bases and 6 bases, there was a span of 8 bases. The CDR3 DNA is TGCAGCGTACACAGGGCTGAAGCTTTCTTT. It codes for CSVHRAEAFF.

The gene calls are TRBV18 and TRBJ1-5, with 9 bases that match TRBD1. Germline loops: CDR1 KGHSH, CDR2 LQKENI. J gave up 5 bases and V 4 bases, and 0 bases lay outside the gene matches. This CDR3 spans 13 amino acids. The CDR3 loop is CASSRDRDQPQHF. As DNA, the CDR3 is TGTGCCAGCTCACGGGACAGGGATCAGCCCCAGCATTTT. The full variable domain, in which reference TRBV18 and TRBJ1-5 provide the parts outside the CDR3, is NAGVMQNPRHLVRRRGQEARLRCSPMKGHSHVYWYRQLPEEGLKFMVYLQKENIIDESGMPKERFSAEFPKEGPSILRIQQVVRGDSAAYFCASSRDRDQPQHFGDGTRLSIL.

The V gene is TRBV25-1, the J gene TRBJ1-2; D uncertain. Germline assignment: CDR1 MGHDK and CDR2 SYGVNS. V lost 10 bases and J 5 bases, leaving 14 bases between the germline ends. The CDR3 is 12 residues long. In nucleotides, the CDR3 is TGTGCCACTCGGCATGGAGCATATGGCTACACCTTC. This gives the protein CATRHGAYGYTF.

The V call is TRBV6-6, the J call TRBJ1-2, with a weak D call TRBD1 (5 bases). Per germline, CDR1 MNHNY and CDR2 SVGAGI (reference sequence). The CDR3 totals 14 residues. V dropped 4 bases and J dropped 4 bases, with 13 bases sitting between them. CDR3 protein: CASSSGTGFYGYTF. Here the CDR3 DNA reads TGTGCCAGCAGTTCCGGCACAGGATTCTATGGCTACACCTTC.

V usage is TRBV3-1 (or the pseudogene TRBV3-2) and J usage is TRBJ1-2; perhaps TRBD1 as D (5 bases). V was clipped by 1 base and J by 7 bases, with 13 bases between them. The CDR3 covers 14 residues. CDR1 and CDR2 from the germline V gene are LGHDT and YNNKEL (reference sequence). CDR3 nucleotide sequence: TGTGCCAGCAGCCAAGCGGAGCAGGGTCGTGGCTACACCTTC. Protein: CASSQAEQGRGYTF.

The V and J genes are TRBV3-1 (or the pseudogene TRBV3-2) and TRBJ1-5; D possibly corresponds to TRBD1 (5 bases). Trimming took off 1 base at V and 6 bases at J, with 10 bases between the two ends. The CDR3 is made up of 14 amino acids. Germline V CDR1 and CDR2: LGHDT, YNNKEL (reference sequence). This chain's CDR3 is CASSQAGYGQPQHF. CDR3 bases: TGTGCCAGCAGCCAAGCAGGGTATGGTCAGCCCCAGCATTTT.

The chain is built from TRBV12-5 and TRBJ2-5; D is perhaps TRBD2 (6 bases). Deletions cut 1 base from V and 5 bases from J, with 14 bases between. The V gene's germline CDR1 is LGHNT and CDR2 FRNRAP. The CDR3 contains 15 residues. The CDR3 DNA sequence: TGTGCTAGTGGTTTGGGTTCGGCGGGGTACGAGACCCAGTACTTC. Protein product: CASGLGSAGYETQYF. Supplemented by reference TRBV12-5 and TRBJ2-5, the full variable domain reads DARVTQTPRHKVTEMGQEVTMRCQPILGHNTVFWYRQTMMQGLELLAYFRNRAPLDDSGMPKDRFSAEMPDATLATLKIQPSEPRDSAVYFCASGLGSAGYETQYFGPGTRLLVL.

This chain connects TRBV9 to TRBJ1-4, with a possible D match to TRBD1 (6 bases). V was trimmed by 4 bases and J by 8 bases, leaving 15 bases between them. Germline CDR1 and CDR2: SGDLS and YYNGEE. The CDR3 is 14 amino acids. The DNA of the CDR3 is TGTGCCAGCAGCTCCCTACAGGGAACCGAAAAACTGTTTTTT. This gives the protein CASSSLQGTEKLFF.

The chain has TRBV6-5 and TRBJ1-5, with D possibly TRBD1 on 6 matching bases. The CDR3 extends over 14 amino acids. From germline, CDR1 is MNHEY and CDR2 SVGAGI. V lost 6 bases, J lost 5 bases, and 14 bases lay in between. Here the CDR3 reads CASRTRGLDQPQHF. For the CDR3, the DNA is TGTGCCAGCAGGACTCGGGGGCTGGATCAGCCCCAGCATTTT.